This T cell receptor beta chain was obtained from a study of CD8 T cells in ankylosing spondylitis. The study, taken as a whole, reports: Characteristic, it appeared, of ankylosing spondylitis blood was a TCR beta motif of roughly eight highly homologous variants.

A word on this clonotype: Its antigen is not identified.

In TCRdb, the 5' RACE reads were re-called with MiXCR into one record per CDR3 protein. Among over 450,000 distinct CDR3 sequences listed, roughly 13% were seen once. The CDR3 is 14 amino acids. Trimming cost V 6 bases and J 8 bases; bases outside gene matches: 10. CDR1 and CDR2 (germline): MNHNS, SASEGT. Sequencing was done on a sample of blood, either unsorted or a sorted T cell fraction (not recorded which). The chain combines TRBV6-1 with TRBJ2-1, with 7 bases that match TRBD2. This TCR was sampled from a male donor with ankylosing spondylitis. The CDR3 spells CASRPAGETDEQFF. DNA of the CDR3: TGTGCCAGCAGGCCTGCGGGAGAAACGGATGAGCAGTTCTTC.